Listed below are T cell receptor beta chains from one sample, sequenced in a study of Graves' ophthalmopathy and Graves' hyperthyroidism. In TCRdb, the multiplex PCR reads were re-called with MiXCR into one record per CDR3 protein. In the table there are approximately 700,000 distinct CDR3 sequences, about 38% of which are singletons. The sequenced sample consisted of peripheral blood. These receptors all stem from an adult man with Graves' ophthalmopathy. The CDR3 runs from the conserved cysteine through the conserved F or W. The order of the fields is J gene, clone size, D gene, V gene, CDR3 DNA, CDR3 protein. A D gene is named only where the DNA matches it firmly. Rows may omit the clone size; those that give it use once, few, many or a size class.

j_call: TRBJ2-2
clone_size: NA
d_call: NA
v_call: TRBV7-2
cdr3_nt: TGTGCCAGCAGCTTAATTCATCTGAACACCGGGGAGCTGTTTTTT
cdr3_aa: CASSLIHLNTGELFF

j_call: TRBJ1-6
clone_size: NA
d_call: NA
v_call: TRBV2
cdr3_nt: TGTGCCAGCAGTGAAGGCGGGAGGCAGCTACTCCACTTT
cdr3_aa: CASSEGGRQLLHF

j_call: TRBJ1-1
clone_size: NA
d_call: NA
v_call: TRBV5-1
cdr3_nt: TGCGCCAGCAGCTTGGGACTACAGGCGAGGAACACTGAAGCTTTCTTT
cdr3_aa: CASSLGLQARNTEAFF

j_call: TRBJ2-5
clone_size: NA
d_call: TRBD1
v_call: TRBV6-9
cdr3_nt: TGTGCCAGCAGCCCGGCGGTCCGGACAGGGAGGTTGGAGACCCAGTACTTC
cdr3_aa: CASSPAVRTGRLETQYF

j_call: TRBJ2-3
clone_size: NA
d_call: TRBD2
v_call: TRBV12-3/TRBV12-4
cdr3_nt: TGTGCCAGCAGGGGAAGCGGGGGAACCACAGATACGCAGTATTTT
cdr3_aa: CASRGSGGTTDTQYF

j_call: TRBJ1-5
clone_size: NA
d_call: TRBD1
v_call: TRBV7-9
cdr3_nt: TGTGCCAGCGGCAGGACAGGGGGGGGTCAGCCCCAGCATTTT
cdr3_aa: CASGRTGGGQPQHF

j_call: TRBJ2-5
clone_size: many
d_call: NA
v_call: TRBV12-3/TRBV12-4
cdr3_nt: TGTGCCAGCAGTTCCCAGGTTAAAGAGACCCAGTACTTC
cdr3_aa: CASSSQVKETQYF

j_call: TRBJ1-1
clone_size: NA
d_call: NA
v_call: TRBV7-2
cdr3_nt: TGTGCCAGCAGCCCAGGGTTCCGGGGGCGGACTGAAGCTTTCTTT
cdr3_aa: CASSPGFRGRTEAFF

j_call: TRBJ1-5
clone_size: NA
d_call: TRBD1
v_call: TRBV2
cdr3_nt: TGTGCCAGCTTAAGGACAGGGAGTGTCAATCAGCCCCAGCATTTT
cdr3_aa: CASLRTGSVNQPQHF

j_call: TRBJ1-2
clone_size: NA
d_call: NA
v_call: TRBV6-5
cdr3_nt: TGTGCCAGCAGAACACACTCGAACGGGAACTATGGCTACACCTTC
cdr3_aa: CASRTHSNGNYGYTF

j_call: TRBJ2-5
clone_size: many
d_call: TRBD1
v_call: TRBV7-2
cdr3_nt: TGTGCCAGCAGCTTCGCGATGACAGGGAAAGGAGAGACCCAGTACTTC
cdr3_aa: CASSFAMTGKGETQYF

j_call: TRBJ2-7
clone_size: NA
d_call: TRBD2
v_call: TRBV7-9
cdr3_nt: TGCGCCAGCAGCCAAGCAGCCGGAGCGGGGGGTTCCTACGAGCAGTACTTC
cdr3_aa: CASSQAAGAGGSYEQYF

j_call: TRBJ1-2
clone_size: many
d_call: NA
v_call: TRBV5-6
cdr3_nt: TGTGCCAGCAGCTTAGGGCAGTATGGCTACACCTTC
cdr3_aa: CASSLGQYGYTF

j_call: TRBJ1-1
clone_size: NA
d_call: NA
v_call: TRBV29-1
cdr3_nt: TGCAGCGTTCTAGCGGGGATTAGTACCGCTGAAGCTTTCTTT
cdr3_aa: CSVLAGISTAEAFF

j_call: TRBJ1-1
clone_size: NA
d_call: NA
v_call: TRBV27
cdr3_nt: TGTGCCAGCAGTTTAACGGCCTGGGTTACTGAAGCTTTCTTT
cdr3_aa: CASSLTAWVTEAFF

j_call: TRBJ1-5
clone_size: NA
d_call: TRBD1
v_call: TRBV19
cdr3_nt: TGTGCCAGTAGTATCGGGACAGGGTATCAGCCCCAGCATTTT
cdr3_aa: CASSIGTGYQPQHF

j_call: TRBJ1-3
clone_size: many
d_call: NA
v_call: TRBV2
cdr3_nt: TGTGCCAGCAGTGCTACGGTGGGGTCAGGAGGAGGAAACACCATATATTTT
cdr3_aa: CASSATVGSGGGNTIYF

j_call: TRBJ1-1
clone_size: many
d_call: TRBD1
v_call: TRBV19
cdr3_nt: TGTGCCAGTACCATCGGACAGGCGAACACTGAAGCTTTCTTT
cdr3_aa: CASTIGQANTEAFF

j_call: TRBJ1-2
clone_size: NA
d_call: NA
v_call: TRBV20-1
cdr3_nt: TGCAGTGCTAGGGCCCTTGGCAGCAACTATGGCTACACCTTC
cdr3_aa: CSARALGSNYGYTF

j_call: TRBJ1-2
clone_size: NA
d_call: TRBD1
v_call: TRBV12-5
cdr3_nt: TGTGCTAGTGATTCCGGGACAGGCCAACTTCATGGCTACACCTTC
cdr3_aa: CASDSGTGQLHGYTF

j_call: TRBJ2-7
clone_size: NA
d_call: NA
v_call: TRBV25-1
cdr3_nt: TGTGCCAGCAGAGGGTTAGGGAATGAGCAGTACTTC
cdr3_aa: CASRGLGNEQYF

j_call: TRBJ2-7
clone_size: NA
d_call: TRBD2
v_call: TRBV20-1
cdr3_nt: TGCAGTGCTAGAATTCCGGGGGGGCTATACGAGCAGTACTTC
cdr3_aa: CSARIPGGLYEQYF

j_call: TRBJ1-1
clone_size: many
d_call: NA
v_call: TRBV5-1
cdr3_nt: TGCGCCAGCAGCTTCGGGGAGAACACTGAAGCTTTCTTT
cdr3_aa: CASSFGENTEAFF

j_call: TRBJ1-2
clone_size: NA
d_call: NA
v_call: TRBV7-8
cdr3_nt: TGCGCCAGCAGCCCCGGGGGTTCCGCCTATGGCCACACCTTC
cdr3_aa: CASSPGGSAYGHTF

j_call: TRBJ2-3
clone_size: NA
d_call: NA
v_call: TRBV5-1
cdr3_nt: TGCGCCAGCAGCTTGGTCAGTAGCACAGATACGCAGTATTTT
cdr3_aa: CASSLVSSTDTQYF

j_call: TRBJ2-7
clone_size: NA
d_call: NA
v_call: TRBV10-3
cdr3_nt: TGTGCCAGCAACACCCCTCCTACAGTAGAGCAGTACTTC
cdr3_aa: CASNTPPTVEQYF

j_call: TRBJ2-7
clone_size: many
d_call: TRBD1
v_call: TRBV29-1
cdr3_nt: TGCAGCGGGGGGGACAGGATGTACGAGCAGTACTTC
cdr3_aa: CSGGDRMYEQYF

j_call: TRBJ1-4
clone_size: once
d_call: NA
v_call: TRBV7-4
cdr3_nt: TGTGCCAGCAGCCATCGGACCGAGGGTGAAAAACTGTTTTTT
cdr3_aa: CASSHRTEGEKLFF

j_call: TRBJ1-2
clone_size: NA
d_call: NA
v_call: TRBV9
cdr3_nt: TGTGCCAGCAGCGTAGGGGCGGACACCTTC
cdr3_aa: CASSVGADTF

j_call: TRBJ2-2
clone_size: NA
d_call: TRBD2
v_call: TRBV7-9
cdr3_nt: TGTGCCAGCAGCCCACTAGCGGGGTTCGGGGAGCTGTTTTTT
cdr3_aa: CASSPLAGFGELFF

j_call: TRBJ2-6
clone_size: NA
d_call: NA
v_call: TRBV29-1
cdr3_nt: TGCAGCGATGGGGGGACTGGGGCCAACGTCCTGACTTTC
cdr3_aa: CSDGGTGANVLTF